One sample yielded the 8 T cell receptor beta chains listed below, sequenced in a study of T cell responses to AZD1222 COVID-19 vaccine. Clones were sequenced by immunoSEQ multiplex PCR, and TCRdb holds only the in-frame ones, with some missing. The sample consists of about 130,000 clones, around 89% of them appearing once. The sample in question was peripheral blood, obtained on day 0 of AZD1222 vaccination. Receptors were obtained from an adult in good health.

The chain links TRBV7-9 to TRBJ2-7; no clear D gene. Trimming cost V 1 base and J 3 bases, with 10 bases left between them. Germline V gives CDR1 SEHNR, CDR2 FQNEAQ (reference sequence). This CDR3 has 14 amino acids. CDR3 loop: CASSLGRGSYEQYF. The CDR3 DNA reads TGTGCCAGCAGCTTAGGTCGCGGAAGCTACGAGCAGTACTTC. The whole variable domain, remainder taken from reference TRBV7-9 and TRBJ2-7, is DTGVSQNPRHKITKRGQNVTFRCDPISEHNRLYWYRQTLGQGPEFLTYFQNEAQLEKSRLLSDRFSAERPKGSFSTLEIQRTEQGDSAMYLCASSLGRGSYEQYFGPGTRLTVT.

This sequence joins TRBV7-9 and TRBJ1-2; a possible D gene is TRBD1 (5 bases). The CDR3 has 15 residues. The V and J ends lost 5 bases and 2 bases respectively, with 15 bases between them. Germline CDR1 is SEHNR and CDR2 is FQNEAQ (reference sequence). The CDR3 here is CASSGTSPLNYGYTF. In nucleotides, the CDR3 is TGTGCCAGCAGCGGGACCTCTCCACTCAACTATGGCTACACCTTC.

J is TRBJ2-2 and V is TRBV1; the D call of TRBD2 is as the table states it, not checked on the DNA. TRBV1 is tagged as a pseudogene. The CDR3 is 11 residues long. Written as DNA, the CDR3 is TGCACCAGCACCGGGACCGGGGAGCTGTTTTTT. This sequence encodes CTSTGTGELFF.

This chain links TRBV13 with TRBJ1-1; D might be TRBD1 (6 bases). The CDR3 covers 15 residues. V was pared by 0 bases and J by 0 bases, with 8 bases between. From germline, CDR1 is PRHDT and CDR2 FYEKMQ (reference sequence). This CDR3 reads CASSLGRGLNTEAFF. CDR3 DNA sequence: TGTGCCAGCAGCTTAGGGCGGGGGCTGAACACTGAAGCTTTCTTT.

This sequence joins TRBV6-5 and TRBJ2-7; TRBD1 matches at 7 bases. The CDR3 runs to 15 residues. CDR1 and CDR2 from the germline V gene are MNHEY and SVGAGI. V shed 2 bases, J shed 0 bases, and the junction held 4 bases outside the gene matches. The CDR3 DNA reads as TGTGCCAGCAGTTACCGGGACAGTCTCTCCTACGAGCAGTACTTC. Protein product: CASSYRDSLSYEQYF.

The rearrangement joins TRBV2 to TRBJ2-3; 13 bases are shared with TRBD2. The trim removed 7 bases at V and 7 bases at J, leaving 8 bases unmatched. The germline gives CDR1 SNHLY, CDR2 FYNNEI. The CDR3 is made up of 15 amino acids. The CDR3 sequence is CASKGLAGLGYTQYF. The CDR3 DNA reads TGTGCCAGCAAGGGACTAGCGGGACTCGGTTATACGCAGTATTTT.

The gene calls are TRBV7-2 and TRBJ1-1; the D is unclear. The CDR3 is made up of 13 amino acids. The V gene lost 1 base and the J gene lost 5 bases, with 8 bases spanning the gap. CDR1 is SGHTA, CDR2 FQGNSA, per germline. CDR3 amino acids: CASSLGMRTEAFF. The CDR3 DNA is TGTGCCAGCAGCTTAGGGATGCGGACTGAAGCTTTCTTT.

The rearrangement uses TRBV7-2 and TRBJ2-7; a possible D gene is TRBD1 (5 bases). The germline V and J ends were trimmed by 5 bases and 5 bases, with 19 bases remaining between them. This CDR3 is built from 15 residues. The germline V gene encodes CDR1 SGHTA and CDR2 FQGNSA. The CDR3 DNA is TGTGCCAGCAGCCCCTGGGATTCCAGGGTCCACGAGCAGTACTTC. It codes for CASSPWDSRVHEQYF.